This is a list of T cell receptor beta chains from one sample in a study of T cell repertoires in cytomegalovirus infection. Their antigens are not known. TCRdb ran MiXCR on the reads and lists one entry per CDR3 protein. The sample holds 680,000 or so distinct CDR3 sequences; around a third are singletons and the top ten take roughly 20%. The source was cultured PBMCs, collected from culture after CMV antigen stimulation. The origin of the receptors is a human donor in good health (CMV status not recorded). Some clones in this sample may be carry-over from other donors' samples. CDR3s include the opening cysteine and the closing phenylalanine or tryptophan. A D gene is named only where the DNA matches it firmly. Size values are once, few and many counts, or a class for expanded clones, and some rows have none.

many TRBJ2-7 NA TRBV12-3/TRBV12-4 CASSPTRGVTYEQYF TGTGCCAGCAGTCCCACCCGCGGGGTAACCTACGAGCAGTACTTC
NA TRBJ2-1 NA TRBV2 CASTLEVDEQFF TGTGCCAGCACATTGGAGGTCGATGAGCAGTTCTTC
NA TRBJ1-3 NA TRBV12-3/TRBV12-4 CASRAGAGAYSGNTIYF TGTGCCAGCAGGGCGGGTGCAGGGGCCTACTCTGGAAACACCATATATTTT
NA TRBJ2-1 NA TRBV4-3 CASSPSNEPYEQFF TGCGCCAGCAGTCCCTCGAACGAGCCCTATGAGCAGTTCTTC
few TRBJ1-1 NA TRBV20-1 CSASIGTEAFF TGCAGTGCTTCCATTGGCACTGAAGCTTTCTTT
many TRBJ1-1 NA TRBV10-2 CASRRKRGAISHKTRTGAFF TGCGCCAGCCGGCGGAAGAGGGGGGCAATCTCACATAAAACGAGAACGGGGGCTTTCTTT
few TRBJ2-2 NA TRBV4-3 CASSPGNLSPGELFF TGCGCCAGCAGCCCCGGAAACCTTTCCCCCGGGGAGCTGTTTTTT
many TRBJ1-3 NA TRBV7-2 CASSLVGADGNTIYF TGTGCCAGCAGCTTAGTGGGGGCGGATGGAAACACCATATATTTT
few TRBJ2-7 TRBD1 TRBV4-3 CASSHQPGTGTSYEQYF TGTGCCAGCAGCCACCAGCCCGGGACAGGCACATCCTACGAGCAGTACTTC
NA TRBJ2-6 NA TRBV7-2 CASTAYSSGANVLTF TGTGCCAGCACCGCTTACTCCTCTGGGGCCAACGTCCTGACTTTC
NA TRBJ2-3 TRBD2 TRBV7-9 CASKAGSTDTQYF TGTGCCAGTAAAGCGGGGAGCACAGATACGCAGTATTTT
NA TRBJ2-7 TRBD2 TRBV10-3 CAISGGTAYEQYF TGTGCCATCAGCGGGGGGACCGCCTACGAGCAGTACTTC
NA TRBJ1-5 NA TRBV6-6 CASSYGGGNQPQHF TGTGCCAGCAGTTACGGGGGGGGGAATCAGCCCCAGCATTTT
NA TRBJ1-5 TRBD1 TRBV4-1 CASSLSTGGNQPQHF TGCGCCAGCAGCCTCTCGACAGGGGGCAATCAGCCCCAGCATTTT
NA TRBJ2-3 NA TRBV7-9 CASSGGANPLTDTQYF TGTGCCAGCAGCGGGGGTGCAAACCCACTCACAGATACGCAGTATTTT
NA TRBJ2-7 NA TRBV6-5 CASRNLHYEQYF TGTGCCAGCAGGAATCTACACTACGAGCAGTACTTC
NA TRBJ2-7 NA TRBV7-2 CASSLGWPPSGYEQYF TGTGCCAGCAGCTTAGGTTGGCCGCCCTCGGGCTACGAGCAGTACTTC
few TRBJ1-1 NA TRBV6-2/TRBV6-3 CASSRGVDTEAFF TGTGCCAGCAGCCGGGGTGTAGACACTGAAGCTTTCTTT
NA TRBJ1-1 NA TRBV6-6 CASRFGVGWTEAFF TGTGCCAGCAGGTTCGGGGTTGGTTGGACTGAAGCTTTCTTT
NA TRBJ1-2 NA TRBV28 CASSLREPYGYTF TGTGCCAGCAGTTTGAGGGAGCCCTATGGCTACACCTTC
NA TRBJ2-7 NA TRBV2 CASTPQQGGGYEQYF TGTGCCAGCACCCCTCAGCAGGGCGGAGGGTACGAGCAGTACTTC
NA TRBJ1-6 NA TRBV30 CAWSVTRWGSPLHF TGTGCCTGGAGTGTGACAAGGTGGGGTTCACCCCTCCACTTT
many TRBJ1-6 NA TRBV5-1 CASSSADRNSPLHF TGCGCCAGCAGCTCTGCGGACAGAAATTCACCCCTCCACTTT
NA TRBJ2-7 TRBD2 TRBV5-4 CASSIGTTLGEQYF TGTGCCAGCAGCATCGGGACTACCCTCGGGGAGCAGTACTTC
many TRBJ2-5 TRBD1 TRBV7-8 CASSLRQGTTSHWETQYF TGTGCCAGCAGCTTACGACAGGGAACGACCTCCCACTGGGAGACCCAGTACTTC
NA TRBJ1-3 NA TRBV5-4 CASSHQASGNTIYF TGTGCCAGCAGCCACCAGGCTTCTGGAAACACCATATATTTT
NA TRBJ1-6 NA TRBV27 CASSLTQGGSPLHF TGTGCCAGCAGTTTAACCCAGGGTGGTTCACCCCTCCACTTT
once TRBJ1-1 NA TRBV19 CASSIESGTEAFF TGTGCCAGTAGTATCGAATCTGGCACTGAAGCTTTCTTT
few TRBJ2-5 NA TRBV7-2 CASSEHGTLAETQYF TGTGCCAGCTCCGAACATGGGACTTTAGCGGAGACCCAGTACTTC
few TRBJ2-7 TRBD2 TRBV6-5 CASSSLAGARYEQYF TGTGCCAGCAGTTCCTTAGCGGGGGCCCGCTACGAGCAGTACTTC
NA TRBJ2-1 NA TRBV29-1 CSVGPLRNDEQFF TGCAGCGTGGGACCCTTGAGGAACGATGAGCAGTTCTTC
many TRBJ1-4 TRBD1 TRBV7-2 CATAGQGIEKLFF TGTGCCACCGCGGGACAGGGGATTGAAAAACTGTTTTTT
NA TRBJ2-7 NA TRBV11-2 CASSAQDGAYEQYF TGTGCCAGCAGCGCCCAAGATGGGGCCTACGAGCAGTACTTC
once TRBJ2-7 NA TRBV12-3/TRBV12-4 CASTRPGVVEQYF TGTGCCAGCACACGCCCGGGAGTCGTCGAGCAGTACTTC
few TRBJ2-1 NA TRBV7-9 CASSPVHYSSYNEQFF TGTGCCAGCAGCCCTGTTCATTACAGCTCCTACAATGAGCAGTTCTTC
few TRBJ2-7 NA TRBV6-6 CASSYGLRQYF TGTGCCAGCAGTTACGGCCTTCGGCAGTACTTC
few TRBJ2-7 NA TRBV10-3 CAISDQYSYEQYF TGTGCCATCAGTGATCAGTACTCCTACGAGCAGTACTTC
few TRBJ2-7 TRBD2 TRBV5-4 CASSFGWSGRTYEQYF TGTGCCAGCAGCTTTGGTTGGAGCGGGAGAACCTACGAGCAGTACTTC
many TRBJ2-5 TRBD2 TRBV7-2 CASSFPSGRAETQYF TGTGCCAGCAGCTTCCCCAGCGGGAGGGCCGAGACCCAGTACTTC
NA TRBJ2-2 TRBD1 TRBV5-1 CASSLRQGHTGELFF TGCGCCAGCAGCTTGCGACAGGGGCACACCGGGGAGCTGTTTTTT
NA TRBJ2-1 TRBD1 TRBV28 CASRQPLEGASTYNEQFF TGTGCCAGCAGACAACCCCTCGAGGGGGCCTCAACTTACAATGAGCAGTTCTTC
NA TRBJ1-1 TRBD1 TRBV6-8 CASSRTGLLMNTEAFF TGTGCCAGCAGCCGGACAGGGCTCCTCATGAACACTGAAGCTTTCTTT
NA TRBJ1-5 NA TRBV5-1 CASSLGPPGQPQHF TGCGCCAGCAGCTTGGGGCCACCAGGTCAGCCCCAGCATTTT
NA TRBJ2-1 TRBD2 TRBV30 CACTGTSIYNEQFF TGTGCCTGTACCGGGACTAGCATCTACAATGAGCAGTTCTTC
NA TRBJ1-2 NA TRBV6-8 CASTTGGIGGYTF TGTGCCAGCACCACGGGGGGGATTGGTGGCTACACCTTC
NA TRBJ2-7 NA TRBV20-1 CSARDRRDSLGEQYF TGCAGTGCTAGAGATCGTCGAGACTCTTTGGGCGAGCAGTACTTC
NA TRBJ2-5 TRBD2 TRBV11-2 CASSFGGATQETQYF TGTGCCAGCAGCTTCGGGGGGGCGACCCAAGAGACCCAGTACTTC
NA TRBJ2-1 TRBD2 TRBV5-1 CASSSSAGGWNEQFF TGCGCCAGCAGCTCCTCAGCGGGGGGGTGGAATGAGCAGTTCTTC
many TRBJ2-3 NA TRBV7-6 CASSLLGRSREDTQYF TGTGCCAGCAGCTTATTAGGGCGCTCCAGGGAAGATACGCAGTATTTT
NA TRBJ2-1 NA TRBV27 CASSLRGNTYNEQFF TGTGCCAGCAGTTTGAGGGGAAATACCTACAATGAGCAGTTCTTC
few TRBJ2-1 TRBD2 TRBV11-2 CASSLAAASGGLNEQFF TGTGCCAGCAGCTTGGCGGCGGCTAGCGGGGGCTTGAATGAGCAGTTCTTC
NA TRBJ2-7 NA TRBV18 CASSPITGTYEQYF TGTGCCAGCTCACCAATTACAGGAACCTACGAGCAGTACTTC
NA TRBJ2-1 TRBD2 TRBV7-9 CASSFRTSGNNEQFF TGTGCCAGCAGCTTCCGGACTAGCGGCAACAATGAGCAGTTCTTC